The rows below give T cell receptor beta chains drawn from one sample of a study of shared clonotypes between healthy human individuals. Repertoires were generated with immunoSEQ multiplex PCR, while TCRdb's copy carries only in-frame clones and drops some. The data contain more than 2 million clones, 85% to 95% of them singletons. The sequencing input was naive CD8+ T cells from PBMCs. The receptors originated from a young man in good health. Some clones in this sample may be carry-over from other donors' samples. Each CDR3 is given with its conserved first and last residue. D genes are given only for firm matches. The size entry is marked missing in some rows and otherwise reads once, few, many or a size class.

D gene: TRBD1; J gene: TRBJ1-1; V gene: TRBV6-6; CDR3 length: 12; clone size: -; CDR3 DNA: TGTGCCAGCAGCCCGGGACAGCATGAAGCTTTCTTT; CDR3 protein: CASSPGQHEAFF
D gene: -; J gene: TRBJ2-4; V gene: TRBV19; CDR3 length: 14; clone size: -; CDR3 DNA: TGTGCCAGTAGTATGGCGGGTTCGGGAAACATTCAGTACTTC; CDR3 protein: CASSMAGSGNIQYF
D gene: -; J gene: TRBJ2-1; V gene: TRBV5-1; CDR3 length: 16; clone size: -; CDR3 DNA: TGCGCCAGCAGCTTGCTTTCGGCAAGCTCCTACAATGAGCAGTTCTTC; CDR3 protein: CASSLLSASSYNEQFF
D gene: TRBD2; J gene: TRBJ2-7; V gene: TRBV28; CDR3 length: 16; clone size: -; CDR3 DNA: TGTGCCAGCAGTCCCCACCGGACTAGCCCATCCTACGAGCAGTACTTC; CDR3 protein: CASSPHRTSPSYEQYF
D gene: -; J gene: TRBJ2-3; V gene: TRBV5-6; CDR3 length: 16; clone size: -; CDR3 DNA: TGTGCCAGCAGCTTGGGGGCCGGGAGTGCGTCAGATACGCAGTATTTT; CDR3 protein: CASSLGAGSASDTQYF
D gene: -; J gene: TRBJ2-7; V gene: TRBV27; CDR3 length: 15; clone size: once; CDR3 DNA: TGTGCCAGCAGTTTCCAATCCCCTTCGGGGTACGAGCAGTACTTC; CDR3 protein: CASSFQSPSGYEQYF
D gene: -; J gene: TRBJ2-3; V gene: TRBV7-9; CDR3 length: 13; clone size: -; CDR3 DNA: TGTGCCAGCAGAGACGGGAGTGGAGATACGCAGTATTTT; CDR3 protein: CASRDGSGDTQYF
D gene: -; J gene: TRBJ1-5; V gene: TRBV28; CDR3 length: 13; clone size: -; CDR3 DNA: TGTGCCAGCAGTTTCAGGAGCAATCAGCCCCAGCATTTT; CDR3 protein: CASSFRSNQPQHF
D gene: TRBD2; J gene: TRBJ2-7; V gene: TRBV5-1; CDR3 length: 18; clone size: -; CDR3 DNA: TGCGCCAGCAGCCGAGGACTAGCGGGAGGCCTCATCTCCTACGAGCAGTACTTC; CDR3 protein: CASSRGLAGGLISYEQYF
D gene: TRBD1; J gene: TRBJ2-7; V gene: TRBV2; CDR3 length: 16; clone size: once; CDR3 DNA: TGTGCCAGCAGTGAAGCTCAGAGGACAGGGACCTACGAGCAGTACTTC; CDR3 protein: CASSEAQRTGTYEQYF
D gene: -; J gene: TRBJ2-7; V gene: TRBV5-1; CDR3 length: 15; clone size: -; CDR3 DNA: TGCGCCAGCAGCGACGACAGGTATCCATCCTACGAGCAGTACTTC; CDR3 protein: CASSDDRYPSYEQYF
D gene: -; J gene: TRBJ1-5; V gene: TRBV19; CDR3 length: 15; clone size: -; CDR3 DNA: TGTGCCAGTAGTATAGCGGGCCTACGCAATCAGCCCCAGCATTTT; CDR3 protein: CASSIAGLRNQPQHF
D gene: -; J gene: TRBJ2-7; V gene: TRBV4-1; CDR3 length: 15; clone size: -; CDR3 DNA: TGCGCCAGCAGCCAAGGTAGAGGATTAACCTACGAGCAGTACTTC; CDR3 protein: CASSQGRGLTYEQYF
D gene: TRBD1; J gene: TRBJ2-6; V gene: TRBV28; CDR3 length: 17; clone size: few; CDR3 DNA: TGTGCCAGCAGAACCGGGACAGCCCACTCTGGGGCCAACGTCCTGACTTTC; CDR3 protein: CASRTGTAHSGANVLTF
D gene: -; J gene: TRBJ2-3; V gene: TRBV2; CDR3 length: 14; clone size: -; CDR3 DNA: TGTGCCAGCAGCGGAGACTCTAGCACAGATACGCAGTATTTT; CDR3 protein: CASSGDSSTDTQYF
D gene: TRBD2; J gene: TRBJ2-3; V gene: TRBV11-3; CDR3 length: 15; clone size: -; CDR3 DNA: TGTGCCAGCAGCTTAGTAGCGGGAGGATTAGATACGCAGTATTTT; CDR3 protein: CASSLVAGGLDTQYF
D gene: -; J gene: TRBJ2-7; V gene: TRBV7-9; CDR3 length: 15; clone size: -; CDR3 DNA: TGTGCCAGCAGCTTAGCGGCGGGAAGCTCCTACGAGCAGTACTTC; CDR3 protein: CASSLAAGSSYEQYF
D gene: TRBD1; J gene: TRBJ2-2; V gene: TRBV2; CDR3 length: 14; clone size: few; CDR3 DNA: TGTGCCAGGGCCGGGACAGGGACCCCCGGGGAGCTGTTTTTT; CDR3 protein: CARAGTGTPGELFF
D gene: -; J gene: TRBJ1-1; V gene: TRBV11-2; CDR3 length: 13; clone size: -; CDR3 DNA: TGTGCCAGCATCCATCCCCTTCACACTGAAGCTTTCTTT; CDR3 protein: CASIHPLHTEAFF
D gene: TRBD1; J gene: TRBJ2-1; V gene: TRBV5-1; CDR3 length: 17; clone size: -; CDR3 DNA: TGCGCCAGCAGCCCCGGACAGGGGGATGTCTCATACAATGAGCAGTTCTTC; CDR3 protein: CASSPGQGDVSYNEQFF
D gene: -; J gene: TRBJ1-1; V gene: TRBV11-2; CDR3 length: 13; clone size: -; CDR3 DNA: TGTGCCAGCAGTGCCGGGACGGCCACTGAAGCTTTCTTT; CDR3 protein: CASSAGTATEAFF
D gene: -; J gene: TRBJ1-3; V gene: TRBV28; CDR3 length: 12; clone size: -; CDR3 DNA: TGTGCCAGCAGTCCTTTAGGAAACACCATATATTTT; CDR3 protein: CASSPLGNTIYF
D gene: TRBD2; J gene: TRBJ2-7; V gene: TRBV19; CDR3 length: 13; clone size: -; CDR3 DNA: TGTGCCAGTCAGCGACTAGCAGCTTACGAGCAGTACTTC; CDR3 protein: CASQRLAAYEQYF
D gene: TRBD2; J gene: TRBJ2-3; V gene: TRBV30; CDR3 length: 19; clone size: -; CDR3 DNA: TGTGCCTGGAGTGTCACGGTGCGCGGGAGGCGTTTAGGCACAGATACGCAGTATTTT; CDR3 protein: CAWSVTVRGRRLGTDTQYF
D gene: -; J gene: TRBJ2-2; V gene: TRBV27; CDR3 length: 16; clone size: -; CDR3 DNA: TGTGCCAGCAGTTCTCAGGGTTTGACCCTTACCGGGGAGCTGTTTTTT; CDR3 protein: CASSSQGLTLTGELFF
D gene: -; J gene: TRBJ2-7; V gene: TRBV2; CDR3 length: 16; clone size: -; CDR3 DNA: TGTGCCAGCAGAGGAGGAGAGGGAGGTGGGTATAGTCGGCAGTACTTC; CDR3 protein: CASRGGEGGGYSRQYF
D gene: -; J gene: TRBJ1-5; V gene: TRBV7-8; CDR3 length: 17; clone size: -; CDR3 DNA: TGTGCCAGCAGCCATGATCTGGTCTCTCCGGGCAATCAGCCCCAGCATTTT; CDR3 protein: CASSHDLVSPGNQPQHF
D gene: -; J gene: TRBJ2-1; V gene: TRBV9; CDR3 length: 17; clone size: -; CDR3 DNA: TGTGCCAGCAGCGTAGTGCCAGCGCAGAGCTCCTACAATGAGCAGTTCTTC; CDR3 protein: CASSVVPAQSSYNEQFF
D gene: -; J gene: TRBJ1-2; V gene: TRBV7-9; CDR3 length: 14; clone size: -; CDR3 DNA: TGTGCCAGCAGCCCAACAGCCGATAGATATGGCTACACCTTC; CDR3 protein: CASSPTADRYGYTF
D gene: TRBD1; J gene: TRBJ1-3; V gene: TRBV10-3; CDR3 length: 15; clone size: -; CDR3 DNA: TGTGCCATCAGCGGAACGACAGGGTCAGGAAACACCATATATTTT; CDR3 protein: CAISGTTGSGNTIYF
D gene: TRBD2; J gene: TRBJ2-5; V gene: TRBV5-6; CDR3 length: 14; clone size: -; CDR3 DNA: TGTGCCAGCAGCTCGGCGGGGGGCCAAGAGACCCAGTACTTC; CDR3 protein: CASSSAGGQETQYF